This paragraph covers one T cell receptor beta chain sequence. Its antigen is unknown. The data belong to a study of T-cell memory formation after mild COVID-19. Study summary: Clustering of TCRs was largely donor specific. Points from the study as a whole: Cross-reactive memory apparently joined, as some responding clones appeared in pre-infection memory. Second-wave clones with a day 37 peak had unconfirmed SARS-CoV-2 specificity. CD4+ bias marked clones expanding day 15 to 37, unlike balanced contracting clones.

TCRdb re-analysed the 5' RACE reads in MiXCR, keeping a single row per CDR3 protein. Of approximately 350,000 distinct CDR3 sequences in the sample, 28% were seen once. There are 18 residues in the CDR3. Trimming cost V 3 bases and J 0 bases, with 19 bases left between them. Germline CDR1 and CDR2: SGHRS and YFSETQ. This chain uses TRBV5-1 with TRBJ1-3, with D possibly being TRBD1 (5 bases). The receptor was isolated from an adult woman who had mild COVID-19 (a few samples of this study predate the infection). Cell type and time point are not known. Material: PBMCs or a T cell subset sorted from them (not recorded which). For the CDR3, the DNA is TGCGCCAGCAGCTCGGGACGGGACTCCTTGCCCTCTGGAAACACCATATATTTT. This codes for CASSSGRDSLPSGNTIYF.